This TCR beta chain is drawn from a study of OX40 agonist ivuxolimab in advanced cancers. Study as a whole: In this trial design, patients received ivuxolimab intravenously at 0.01 to 10 mg/kg every 2 weeks. Study findings and constraints: Average numbers of expanded clones were greater in CD8+ T cells than in CD4+.

Losses at the gene ends were 10 bases for V and 2 bases for J; bases not matched to a gene: 12. Germline V gives CDR1 ENHRY, CDR2 SYGVKD. This CDR3 is 16 amino acids long. Clones were read by immunoSEQ multiplex PCR, and TCRdb kept only the in-frame ones, dropping some. The sample lists around 73,000 clones; 75% to 90% were seen once. As to this clone: Its antigen remains unknown.

The sequencing used CD4+ or CD8+ T cells sorted from blood, collected in a trial of the OX40 agonist ivuxolimab. This TCR came from an adult with an advanced solid tumor such as melanoma, head and neck, liver or kidney cancer. The chain employs TRBV10-3 and TRBJ2-2; TRBD2 aligns across 8 bases. This chain's CDR3 is CATSGGDSLNTGELFF. The CDR3 nucleotides read TGTGCCACCTCGGGAGGGGACTCCTTAAACACCGGGGAGCTGTTTTTT.